This TCR beta chain comes out of a study of T-cell memory formation after mild COVID-19. Whole-study findings and limits: Pre-infection memory held some responding clones, suggesting pre-existing cross-reactive T cells responded.

Each CDR3 protein gets one entry after TCRdb re-called the 5' RACE reads with MiXCR. The sample holds 450,000 or so distinct CDR3 sequences, around 19% seen once. A remark on this clonotype: Antigen unknown. Likely a read error: the CDR3 ends without its conserved phenylalanine or tryptophan.

The material sequenced was PBMCs or a T cell subset sorted from them (not recorded which). The receptor comes from an adult woman who had mild COVID-19 (a few samples of this study predate the infection). Cell type and time point are not known.

In nucleotides, the CDR3 is TGCGCCAGCAGCGGAGGGACAGGCCCCGGAGAAAAACTGTTTTCT. This codes for CASSGGTGPGEKLFS. The genes are TRBV5-1 and TRBJ1-4; 8 bases are shared with TRBD1. The CDR3 has 15 residues. The germline gives CDR1 SGHRS, CDR2 YFSETQ. V shed 4 bases, J shed 8 bases, and the junction held 10 bases outside the gene matches.